This entry lists 3 T cell receptor beta chains sequenced from one sample in a study of Graves' ophthalmopathy and Graves' hyperthyroidism. Amplification of TCR beta CDR3 regions used RNA transcripts. In the first round, RT-PCR was carried out with HTBI primers, and a multiplex PCR formed the second round. TCRdb recomputed calls from the multiplex PCR reads with MiXCR, one row per CDR3 protein. The sample lists roughly 420,000 distinct CDR3 sequences, roughly 21% seen once, with approximately 3.2% in the top ten. What was sequenced was peripheral blood. The receptor set was obtained from a woman younger than 35 with stable Graves' hyperthyroidism.

The table lists this clonotype with many counts. This rearrangement joins TRBV18 to TRBJ1-2; D is possibly TRBD1 (5 bases). Germline CDR1 is KGHSH and CDR2 is LQKENI. V was shortened by 3 bases and J by 8 bases, with 16 bases between the two germline ends. CDR3 size: 14 residues. CDR3 residues: CASSPTGPRDGYTF. As DNA, the CDR3 is TGTGCCAGCTCACCCACAGGCCCCAGGGACGGCTACACCTTC. The full variable domain, completed using reference TRBV18 and TRBJ1-2, is NAGVMQNPRHLVRRRGQEARLRCSPMKGHSHVYWYRQLPEEGLKFMVYLQKENIIDESGMPKERFSAEFPKEGPSILRIQQVVRGDSAAYFCASSPTGPRDGYTFGSGTRLTVV.

The sample holds a few counts of this clonotype. This may be a read error, as it is one base from a much larger clone. V gene TRBV28 combines with J gene TRBJ1-5, with unresolved D. Germline loops: CDR1 MDHEN, CDR2 SYDVKM. Trimming took off 8 bases at V and 5 bases at J, with 13 bases between the two ends. This CDR3 has 13 amino acids. The CDR3 region is CASGPGRYQPQHF. The CDR3 DNA reads as TGTGCCAGCGGCCCCGGACGATATCAGCCCCAGCATTTT.

This rearrangement joins TRBV19 to TRBJ1-1, with 7 positions matching TRBD1. The length of the CDR3 is 16 residues. Germline V lookup: CDR1 LNHDA, CDR2 SQIVND (reference sequence). Trimming at V came to 7 bases and at J to 4 bases, leaving 15 bases not matched to a gene. The CDR3 nucleotides are TGTGCCAGTACCAAAGGACAGGTTCTTTCAATCACTGAAGCTTTCTTT. Residues: CASTKGQVLSITEAFF. Variable domain in full (rest from reference TRBV19 and TRBJ1-1): DGGITQSPKYLFRKEGQNVTLSCEQNLNHDAMYWYRQDPGQGLRLIYYSQIVNDFQKGDIAEGYSVSREKKESFPLTVTSAQKNPTAFYLCASTKGQVLSITEAFFGQGTRLTVV.